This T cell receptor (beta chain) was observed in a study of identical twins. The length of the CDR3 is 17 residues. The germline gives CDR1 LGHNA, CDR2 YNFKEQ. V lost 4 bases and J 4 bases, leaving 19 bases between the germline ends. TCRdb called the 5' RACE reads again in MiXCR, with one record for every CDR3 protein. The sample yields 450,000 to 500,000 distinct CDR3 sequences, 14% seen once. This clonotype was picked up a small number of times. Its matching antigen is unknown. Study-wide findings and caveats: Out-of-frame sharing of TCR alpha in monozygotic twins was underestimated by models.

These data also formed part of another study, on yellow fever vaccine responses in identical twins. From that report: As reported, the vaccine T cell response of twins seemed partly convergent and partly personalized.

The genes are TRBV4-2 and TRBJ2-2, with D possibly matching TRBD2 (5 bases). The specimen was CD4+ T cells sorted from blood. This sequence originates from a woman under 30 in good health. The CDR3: CASSRERRIPPTGELFF. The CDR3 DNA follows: TGTGCCAGCAGCCGGGAGAGGAGGATCCCCCCCACCGGGGAGCTGTTTTTT.